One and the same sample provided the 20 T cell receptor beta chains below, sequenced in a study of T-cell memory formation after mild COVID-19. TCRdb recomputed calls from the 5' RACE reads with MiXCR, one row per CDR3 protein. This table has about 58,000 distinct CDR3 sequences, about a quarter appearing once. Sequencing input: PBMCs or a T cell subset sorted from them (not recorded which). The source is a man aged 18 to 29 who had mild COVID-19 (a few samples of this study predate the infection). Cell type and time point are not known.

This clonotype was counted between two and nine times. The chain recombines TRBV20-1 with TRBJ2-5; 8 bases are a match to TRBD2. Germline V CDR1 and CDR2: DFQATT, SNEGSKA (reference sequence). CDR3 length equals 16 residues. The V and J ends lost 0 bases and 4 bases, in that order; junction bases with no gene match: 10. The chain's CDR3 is CSARDLRAGETETQYF. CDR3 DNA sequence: TGCAGTGCTAGAGATTTGCGAGCGGGGGAGACAGAGACCCAGTACTTC.

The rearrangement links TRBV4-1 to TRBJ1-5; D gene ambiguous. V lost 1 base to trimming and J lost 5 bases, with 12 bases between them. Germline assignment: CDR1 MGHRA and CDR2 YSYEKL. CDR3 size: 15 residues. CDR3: CASSQGQRGYQPQHF. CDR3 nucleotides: TGCGCCAGCAGCCAAGGACAAAGAGGATATCAGCCCCAGCATTTT.

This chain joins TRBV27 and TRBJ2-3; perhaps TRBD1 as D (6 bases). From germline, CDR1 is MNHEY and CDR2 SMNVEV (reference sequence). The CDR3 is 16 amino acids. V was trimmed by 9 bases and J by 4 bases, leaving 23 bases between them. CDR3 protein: CARSALTGPSPDTQYF. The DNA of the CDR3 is TGTGCCAGAAGTGCTTTGACAGGCCCTAGCCCAGATACGCAGTATTTT.

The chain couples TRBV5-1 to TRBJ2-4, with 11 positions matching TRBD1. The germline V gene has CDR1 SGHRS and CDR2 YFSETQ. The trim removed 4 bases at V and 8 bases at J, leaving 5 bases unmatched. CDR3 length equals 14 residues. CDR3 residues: CASSPGQGEHIQYF. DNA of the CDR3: TGCGCCAGCAGCCCGGGACAGGGGGAACACATTCAGTACTTC.

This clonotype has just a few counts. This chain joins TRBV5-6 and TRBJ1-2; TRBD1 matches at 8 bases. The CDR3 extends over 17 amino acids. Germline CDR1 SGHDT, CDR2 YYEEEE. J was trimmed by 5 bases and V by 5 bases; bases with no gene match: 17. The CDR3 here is CASSFRQGILQQYGYTF. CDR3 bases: TGTGCCAGCAGTTTTCGACAGGGGATATTACAACAGTATGGCTACACCTTC.

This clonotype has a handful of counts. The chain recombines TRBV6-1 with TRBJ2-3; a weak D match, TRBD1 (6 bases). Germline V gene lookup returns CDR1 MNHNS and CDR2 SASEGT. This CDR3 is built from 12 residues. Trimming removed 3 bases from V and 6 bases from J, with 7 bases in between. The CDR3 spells CASSDRGDTQYF. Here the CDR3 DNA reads TGTGCCAGCAGTGACAGGGGTGATACGCAGTATTTT.

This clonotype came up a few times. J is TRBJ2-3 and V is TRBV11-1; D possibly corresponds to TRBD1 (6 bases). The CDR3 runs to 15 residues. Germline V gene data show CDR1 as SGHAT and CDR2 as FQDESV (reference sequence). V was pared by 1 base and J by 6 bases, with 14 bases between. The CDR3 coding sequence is TGTGCCAGCAGCTTAGGGGGCAGGGGCCACGATACGCAGTATTTT. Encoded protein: CASSLGGRGHDTQYF.

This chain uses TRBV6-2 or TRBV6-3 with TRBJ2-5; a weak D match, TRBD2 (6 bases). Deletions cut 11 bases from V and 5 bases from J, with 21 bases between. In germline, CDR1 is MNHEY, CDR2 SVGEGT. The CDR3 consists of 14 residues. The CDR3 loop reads CAHRRGAGAETQYF. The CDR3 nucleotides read TGTGCCCACCGCCGCGGGGCCGGAGCGGAGACCCAGTACTTC.

CDR3 region: CASSPRSNTEAFF. CDR3 nucleotide sequence: TGTGCCAGCAGCCCTCGCTCTAACACTGAAGCTTTCTTT. The rearrangement joins TRBV6-5 to TRBJ1-1; D uncertain. V was cut by 6 bases and J by 2 bases, with 10 bases left in between. The CDR3 loop spans 13 amino acids. From germline, CDR1 is MNHEY and CDR2 SVGAGI.

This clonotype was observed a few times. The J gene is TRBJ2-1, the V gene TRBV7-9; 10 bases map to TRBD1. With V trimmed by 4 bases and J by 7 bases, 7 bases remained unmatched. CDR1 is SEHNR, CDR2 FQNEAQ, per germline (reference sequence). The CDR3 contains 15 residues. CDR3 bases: TGTGCCAGCAGCTCCGACAGGGGGCGCGTGAATGAGCAGTTCTTC. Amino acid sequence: CASSSDRGRVNEQFF.

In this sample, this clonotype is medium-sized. The CDR3 DNA follows: TGCGCCAGCAGCCCCTCCCCGGGAGGAAAAAAAGAGACCCAGTACTTC. This gives the protein CASSPSPGGKKETQYF. This chain joins TRBV4-1 and TRBJ2-5, with TRBD2 matching 7 bases. With 4 bases clipped from V and 3 bases from J, the junction kept 11 bases outside the gene matches. Germline CDR1 MGHRA, CDR2 YSYEKL. The CDR3 length is 16 residues.

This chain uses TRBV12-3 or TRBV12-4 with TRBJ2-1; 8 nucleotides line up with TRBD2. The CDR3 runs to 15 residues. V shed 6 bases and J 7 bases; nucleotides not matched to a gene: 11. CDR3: CASRPYGGAGNEQFF. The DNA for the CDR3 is TGTGCCAGCAGGCCTTACGGGGGGGCAGGGAATGAGCAGTTCTTC.

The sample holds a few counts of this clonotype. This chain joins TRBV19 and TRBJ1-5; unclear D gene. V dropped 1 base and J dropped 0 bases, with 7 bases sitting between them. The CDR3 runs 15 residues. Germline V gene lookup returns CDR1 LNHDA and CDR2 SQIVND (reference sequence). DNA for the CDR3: TGTGCCAGTAGTATAGTCCCGGGTAGCAATCAGCCCCAGCATTTT. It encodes CASSIVPGSNQPQHF.

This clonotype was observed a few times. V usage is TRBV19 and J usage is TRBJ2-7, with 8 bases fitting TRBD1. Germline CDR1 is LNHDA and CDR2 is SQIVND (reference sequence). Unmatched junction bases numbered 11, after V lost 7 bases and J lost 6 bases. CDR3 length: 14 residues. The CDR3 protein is CASTTRQGAFEQYF. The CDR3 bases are TGTGCCAGTACCACCAGGCAGGGGGCCTTCGAGCAGTACTTC.

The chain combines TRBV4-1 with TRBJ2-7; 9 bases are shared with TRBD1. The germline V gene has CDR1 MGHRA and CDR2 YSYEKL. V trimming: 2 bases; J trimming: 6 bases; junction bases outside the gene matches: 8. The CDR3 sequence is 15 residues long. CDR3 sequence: CASSQSQGALGEQYF. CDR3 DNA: TGCGCCAGCAGCCAATCACAGGGGGCTCTCGGCGAGCAGTACTTC.

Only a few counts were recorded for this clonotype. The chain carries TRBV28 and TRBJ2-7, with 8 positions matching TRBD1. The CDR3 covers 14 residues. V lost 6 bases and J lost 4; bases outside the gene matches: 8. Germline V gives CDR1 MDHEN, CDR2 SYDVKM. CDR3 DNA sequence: TGTGCCAGCAGGCCGACAGGGGAATTGTACGAGCAGTACGTC. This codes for CASRPTGELYEQYV.

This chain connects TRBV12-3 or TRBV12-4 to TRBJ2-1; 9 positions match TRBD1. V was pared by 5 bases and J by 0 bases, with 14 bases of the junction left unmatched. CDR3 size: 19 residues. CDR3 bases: TGTGCCAGCAGTCTCCCCTTCGGGGACAGGGCAAGCTCCTACAATGAGCAGTTCTTC. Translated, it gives CASSLPFGDRASSYNEQFF.

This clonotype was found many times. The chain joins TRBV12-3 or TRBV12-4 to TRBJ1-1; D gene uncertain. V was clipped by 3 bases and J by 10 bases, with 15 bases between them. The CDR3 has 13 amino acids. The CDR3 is CASSFSAGYTAFF. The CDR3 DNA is TGTGCCAGCAGTTTTTCGGCAGGTTATACAGCTTTCTTT.

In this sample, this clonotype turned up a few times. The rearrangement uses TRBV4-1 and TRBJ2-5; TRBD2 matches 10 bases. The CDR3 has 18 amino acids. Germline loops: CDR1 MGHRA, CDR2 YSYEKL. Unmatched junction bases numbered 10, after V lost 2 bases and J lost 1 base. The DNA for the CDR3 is TGCGCCAGCAGCCAACTGGCTAGCGGGGGCCCCGCCCAAGAGACCCAGTACTTC. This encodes CASSQLASGGPAQETQYF.

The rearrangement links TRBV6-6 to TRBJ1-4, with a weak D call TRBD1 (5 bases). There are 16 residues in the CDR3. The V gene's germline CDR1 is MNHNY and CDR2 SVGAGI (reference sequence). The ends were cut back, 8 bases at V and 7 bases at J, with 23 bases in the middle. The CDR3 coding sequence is TGTGCCAGCTGCCGAGGGACCGTTGCTTGGGGTGAAAAACTGTTTTTT. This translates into CASCRGTVAWGEKLFF.